This T cell receptor beta chain was found in a study of blood T cell repertoires in COVID-19. Sequencing was performed with immunoSEQ multiplex PCR; in TCRdb, only in-frame clones are kept and a portion is missing. This sample yields about 89,000 clones, of which 86% are seen a single time; 0.95% to 1.5% belongs to the top ten. Germline V gene data show CDR1 as SGHRS and CDR2 as YFSETQ. The CDR3 contains 15 residues. Germline trimming cut 2 bases from V and 3 bases from J; bases unmatched to any gene: 5. V and J are TRBV5-1 and TRBJ2-7, with 10 bases identical to TRBD1. Sequencing input: peripheral blood. The sequence was collected from a man older than 75 with active or convalescent COVID-19. The CDR3 DNA sequence: TGCGCCAGCAGCTTTACCCGGGACAGGGGCTACGAGCAGTACTTC. It encodes CASSFTRDRGYEQYF. The full variable domain, with the rest looked up from reference TRBV5-1 and TRBJ2-7, is KAGVTQTPRYLIKTRGQQVTLSCSPISGHRSVSWYQQTPGQGLQFLFEYFSETQRNKGNFPGRFSGRQFSNSRSEMNVSTLELGDSALYLCASSFTRDRGYEQYFGPGTRLTVT.